Listed here are 12 T cell receptor beta chains from one sample, sequenced in a study of blood T cell repertoires in COVID-19. Clones were read by immunoSEQ multiplex PCR, and TCRdb kept only the in-frame ones, dropping some. Of about 110,000 clones in the sample, over 60% were seen once. The sequencing input was peripheral blood. These receptors were obtained from an older man with COVID-19, enrolled during active disease.

The CDR3: CSASASGRPDTQYF. The DNA for the CDR3 is TGCAGTGCTAGTGCCAGCGGGAGGCCAGATACGCAGTATTTT. The chain combines TRBV20-1 with TRBJ2-3, with 9 bases aligning to TRBD2. The CDR3 runs to 14 residues. After removal of 3 bases from V and 4 bases from J, the junction contained 5 bases not matched to a gene. CDR1 DFQATT and CDR2 SNEGSKA come from the germline V gene (reference sequence).

The V and J genes are TRBV6-5 and TRBJ1-3; 8 nucleotides line up with TRBD1. The V gene end was trimmed by 6 bases and the J gene end by 0 bases; junction bases not matched to a gene: 4. The CDR3 has 15 residues. CDR1 and CDR2 (germline): MNHEY, SVGAGI. CDR3 in DNA: TGTGCCAGCAGCAGTACAGGGGGCTCTGGAAACACCATATATTTT. The encoded protein is CASSSTGGSGNTIYF.

The V call is TRBV4-1, the J call TRBJ2-1; 8 bases are a match to TRBD1. Germline CDR1 and CDR2: MGHRA and YSYEKL. This CDR3 comprises 13 residues. The J segment lost 9 bases and the V segment lost 6 bases, leaving 7 bases of the junction unmatched. The DNA for the CDR3 is TGCGCCAGCAGGGGGACAGGCAGAGGTGAGCAGTTCTTC. Encoded protein: CASRGTGRGEQFF.

This clone showed up just a few times. Germline is not matched at one junction end, which may reflect a read error. CDR3 in DNA: TGTGCCAGCAGCGTAGGTCGGGAGAAAACATTC. It is translated as CASSVGREKTF. The gene calls are TRBV9 and TRBJ1-2; unclear D gene. The germline CDR1 and CDR2 sequences are SGDLS and YYNGEE. CDR3 size: 11 residues.

This clone was counted between two and nine times. V and J are TRBV2 and TRBJ2-3; the D gene is possibly TRBD1 (5 bases). Germline CDR1 and CDR2: SNHLY and FYNNEI. Trimming removed 5 bases from V and 0 bases from J, with 12 bases in between. The CDR3 is 15 amino acids. DNA for the CDR3: TGTGCCAGCAGTCTCCAGGGATCTAGCACAGATACGCAGTATTTT. Protein product: CASSLQGSSTDTQYF. The whole variable domain, remainder taken from reference TRBV2 and TRBJ2-3, is EPEVTQTPSHQVTQMGQEVILRCVPISNHLYFYWYRQILGQKVEFLVSFYNNEISEKSEIFDDQFSVERPDGSNFTLKIRSTKLEDSAMYFCASSLQGSSTDTQYFGPGTRLTVL.

This clone was detected once. This chain uses TRBV3-1 (or the pseudogene TRBV3-2) with TRBJ1-5, with D perhaps matching TRBD1 (5 bases). Trimming cost V 3 bases and J 2 bases, with 8 bases left between them. This CDR3 is built from 14 residues. Germline V CDR1 and CDR2: LGHDT, YNNKEL (reference sequence). The DNA for the CDR3 is TGTGCCAGCAGCCACGGGGGGGGCAATCAGCCCCAGCATTTT. It yields the protein CASSHGGGNQPQHF.

The chain has TRBV7-9 and TRBJ1-6; 8 bases line up with TRBD1. The germline gives CDR1 SEHNR, CDR2 FQNEAQ (reference sequence). Losses at the gene ends were 4 bases for V and 5 bases for J; bases not matched to a gene: 7. This CDR3 is built from 16 residues. CDR3 in DNA: TGTGCCAGCAGCTATCGGACAGGGTCCCATAATTCACCCCTCCACTTT. Its translation is CASSYRTGSHNSPLHF. The variable domain in full, completed from reference TRBV7-9 and TRBJ1-6, reads DTGVSQNPRHKITKRGQNVTFRCDPISEHNRLYWYRQTLGQGPEFLTYFQNEAQLEKSRLLSDRFSAERPKGSFSTLEIQRTEQGDSAMYLCASSYRTGSHNSPLHFGNGTRLTVT.

This chain links TRBV28 with TRBJ1-5; weak D call: TRBD1 (6 bases). The CDR3 is made up of 16 amino acids. The V and J ends lost 1 base and 2 bases respectively, with 12 bases between them. Germline assignment: CDR1 MDHEN and CDR2 SYDVKM. The CDR3 sequence is CASSLFEGDGNQPQHF. The CDR3, as DNA: TGTGCCAGCAGTTTATTTGAGGGGGATGGCAATCAGCCCCAGCATTTT.

The chain joins TRBV6-5 to TRBJ1-5, with 10 bases aligning to TRBD1. The germline CDR1 and CDR2 sequences are MNHEY and SVGAGI. The CDR3 runs to 15 residues. V trimming: 6 bases; J trimming: 1 base; junction bases outside the gene matches: 3. CDR3 sequence reads: CASRSTGGSNQPQHF. In DNA, the CDR3 is TGTGCCAGCAGGTCGACAGGGGGCAGCAATCAGCCCCAGCATTTT.

The chain couples TRBV4-3 to TRBJ1-2; D is undetermined. CDR1 and CDR2 (germline): LGHNA, YSLEER. Deletions cut 0 bases from V and 3 bases from J, with 8 bases between. The CDR3 covers 14 residues. The CDR3, as DNA: TGCGCCAGCAGCCAAGATCCGGGAGACTATGGCTACACCTTC. Its translation is CASSQDPGDYGYTF.

The rearrangement links TRBV5-1 to TRBJ2-4; D possibly corresponds to TRBD2 (5 bases). This CDR3 has 16 residues. The germline gives CDR1 SGHRS, CDR2 YFSETQ. V shed 2 bases and J shed 2 bases, with 14 bases lying between them. In nucleotides, the CDR3 is TGCGCCAGCAGCTTTAATGGGGAGAGGACCAAAAACATTCAGTACTTC. This sequence encodes CASSFNGERTKNIQYF.

This clone was seen a few times. The chain couples TRBV19 to TRBJ1-3, with D perhaps matching TRBD1 (6 bases). V lost 3 bases, J lost 5 bases, and 17 bases lay in between. Germline CDR1 reads LNHDA; CDR2 reads SQIVND (reference sequence). CDR3 length: 16 residues. Here the CDR3 DNA reads TGTGCCAGTAGTATCTTACAGGGCCTTCGTCGAAACACCATATATTTT. Translating it yields CASSILQGLRRNTIYF.